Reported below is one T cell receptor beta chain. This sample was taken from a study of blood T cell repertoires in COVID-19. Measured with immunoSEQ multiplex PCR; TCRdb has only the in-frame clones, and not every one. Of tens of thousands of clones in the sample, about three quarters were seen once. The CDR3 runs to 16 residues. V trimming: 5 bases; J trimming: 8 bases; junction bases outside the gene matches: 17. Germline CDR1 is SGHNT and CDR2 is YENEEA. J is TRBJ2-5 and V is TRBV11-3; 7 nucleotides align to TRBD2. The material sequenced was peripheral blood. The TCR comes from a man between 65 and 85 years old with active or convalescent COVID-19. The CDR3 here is CASSRNPGSGEGTQYF. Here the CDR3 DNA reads TGTGCCAGCAGCCGGAATCCAGGGAGCGGGGAAGGTACCCAGTACTTC.